This TCR beta chain was identified during a study of vaccination and CD4 T cells after COVID-19 (dated by TCRdb to between 2021 and 2024). Regarding the study in general: The convalescent cohort comprised six males and four females, including two Hispanic individuals, seven Caucasians, two Asians and one multiracial person. Each participant got two doses of either the Pfizer-BioNTech BNT162b2 vaccine (n=8) or the Moderna mRNA-1273 vaccine (n=2). Post-COVID blood samples from convalescent patients were collected a median of approximately 93 days after diagnosis, with a range of 35 to 161 days. Post-vaccine blood samples were taken a median of about 70 days after the second vaccine dose, with a range of about 13 to 250 days. For stimulating the cultures, overlapping spike peptide pools were used, derived from SARS-CoV-2 as well as from the common cold coronaviruses HCoV-NL63, HCoV-OC43 and HCoV-229E. As controls, cultures received a CEFX viral epitope pool (the positive control), an HIV-1 Nef peptide pool (the negative control), or no peptide at all. The spike-specific CD4+ TCR repertoire was compared before and after mRNA vaccination in over nine COVID-19 convalescent patients and a handful of infection-naive healthy vaccine recipients. An earlier paper using these donors assessed, at the TCR clonotype level, memory CD4+ T cell crossreactivity between SARS-CoV-2 and common cold coronavirus spike proteins.

Library preparation employed PCR. DNA from cultured CD4+ T cells underwent TCR sequencing with the Oncomine TCR Beta short-read assay at the Johns Hopkins FTIC core. Genomic DNA was extracted from the cultured CD4+ T cells with the QIAamp micro DNA kit. Oncomine TCR Beta libraries made from cultured CD4+ T cells were pooled using unique dual indexes and sequenced on an Illumina iSeq 100. Under the source paper's analysis protocol: Non-productive sequences were filtered out, and CDR3s that did not start with C, did not end with F or W, or were shorter than 7 amino acids were discarded. The MANAFEST web application identified antigen-specific clonotypes by comparing peptide-stimulated wells against reference wells and other culture wells. Positive clones required FDR below 0.05, an odds ratio above 5, and productive frequency above 0.1% in at least two of three replicate wells. A clonotype counted as cross-reactive if it showed significant expansion both in the SARS-CoV-2 spike wells and in at least one common cold coronavirus spike condition. CDR3 homology was assessed with Levenshtein distances (stringdist) and unrooted phylogenetic trees (ape) in R version 3.6.1. In TCRdb, the public reads were trimmed at Q25 with fastp and aligned with MiXCR, with productive beta chains retained. Every CDR3 protein is listed once, alongside the most common genes and DNA of its rows. TCRdb, not the authors, supplied the V and J calls. Present in this sample are approximately 6,900 distinct CDR3 sequences, less than 30% of which were seen just once. Roughly 30% of the sample comes from the top ten.

The CDR3 holds 14 amino acids from the cysteine to the phenylalanine. Of the read, only the CDR3 DNA is kept; its 42 bases are in frame from base 1. The junction shows trimming of 4 bases on V and 1 base on J, plus 8 bases between the germline ends. From the germline V gene, CDR1 is SGHRS and CDR2 is YFSETQ. What the research found in general, with its limitations: In convalescent patients, a median around 90% of post-vaccine SARS-CoV-2-reactive clones were detected only after vaccination, suggesting vaccine-specific priming. Only a relatively small number of convalescent patients were included in the study, and early timepoints following natural infection were not analyzed. The median number of SARS-CoV-2-reactive clonotypes rose from 20 to 25 after infection to 38 after vaccination, but the change was not significant. In convalescent patients, nearly all vaccine-specific clones (304 of 307) were found to be mono-reactive for SARS-CoV-2 spike rather than cross-reactive with common cold coronaviruses.

This clonotype was counted a few times. No cognate antigen has been identified for it. No per-base quality is available; no much larger clone lies one base away. This specimen's treatment or condition label, interpreted: roughly nine-day PBMC culture with coronavirus spike peptide pools or control peptides (ViraFEST assay). CD4+ T cells from unexposed donors were collected before the COVID-19 pandemic (2011-2018). The ViraFEST assay, used in the study, expanded antigen-specific T cells with peptide pools and then identified the expanded clonotypes through TCR sequencing. Some 2 million PBMCs per well were cultured in IMDM with approximately 5% human AB serum and 7.5 to 10 IU/ml IL-2, plus 10 ug/ml peptide pools. On days 3 and 7, half of the culture medium was replaced with fresh IL-2-containing medium. After 9 to 10 days of culture, CD4+ T cells were isolated by negative selection using the EasySep CD4+ T cell isolation kit. As cell number allowed, CD4+ T cells from unexposed donors were tested for reactivity to SARS-CoV-2 S and N and to four common cold coronavirus spike pools. PBMCs were separated from whole blood using Ficoll-Paque Plus gradient centrifugation and then either used fresh or cryopreserved at -140C. Triplicate wells were generally used for each culture condition. The leukapheresis product for the unexposed donors was obtained through commercial purchase.

The clonotype comes from a human donor in good health. In this chain, TRBV5-1 is recombined with TRBJ2-2; perhaps TRBD1 is the D gene, with 6 bases matching. Sequencing was done on a sample of CD4+ T cells from blood, cultured in vitro. The CDR3 here reads CASSATGNTGELFF. The base sequence is TGCGCCAGCAGCGCGACAGGGAACACCGGGGAGCTGTTTTTT. Beyond the CDR3, the reference TRBV5-1 and TRBJ2-2 genes provide the residues; the full variable domain reads: KAGVTQTPRYLIKTRGQQVTLSCSPISGHRSVSWYQQTPGQGLQFLFEYFSETQRNKGNFPGRFSGRQFSNSRSEMNVSTLELGDSALYLCASSATGNTGELFFGEGSRLTVL.